This T cell receptor beta chain was sequenced for a study of cytomegalovirus exposure and HLA in healthy donors. V lost 0 bases to trimming and J lost 10 bases, with 7 bases between them. The CDR3 totals 12 residues. The V gene's germline CDR1 is MNHNS and CDR2 SASEGT. The primer mix had 60 Vbeta and 13 Jbeta primers. TCRdb keeps only in-frame clones here, not all; method: immunoSEQ multiplex PCR. In the table there are 30,000 to 45,000 clones, around 50% of which are singletons. This rearrangement joins TRBV6-1 to TRBJ2-1; D possibly corresponds to TRBD1 (5 bases). Sequenced: PBMCs. The receptor's source is a woman aged 40 to 55 in good health and CMV-seropositive. CDR3 nucleotides: TGTGCCAGCAGTGAAGCTTGGGGCGAGCAGTTCTTC. Translating it yields CASSEAWGEQFF.